The 21 T cell receptor beta chains reported below all come from one sample, sequenced in a study of T cell changes during pregnancy in multiple sclerosis. The repertoire was sequenced with immunoSEQ multiplex PCR; TCRdb's copy has only in-frame clones and lacks some. This table holds 85,000 to 95,000 clones, 91% found once. The sample here was peripheral blood, taken after pregnancy. These receptors were collected from a female donor in good health, enrolled as a control in a pregnancy study.

The chain has TRBV4-2 and TRBJ2-1; possible D gene TRBD2, 6 bases. The germline V gene has CDR1 LGHNA and CDR2 YNFKEQ. Trimming took off 3 bases at V and 5 bases at J, with 14 bases between the two ends. The CDR3 sequence is 15 residues long. In DNA, the CDR3 is TGTGCCAGCAGCCAGACGCGGGGAGACCACAATGAGCAGTTCTTC. Its translation is CASSQTRGDHNEQFF.

This rearrangement joins TRBV11-2 to TRBJ1-6; TRBD1 might be the D (6 bases). The CDR3 is 15 residues long. CDR1 and CDR2 (germline): SGHAT, FQNNGV. The ends were cut back, 6 bases at V and 1 base at J, with 10 bases in the middle. The CDR3 sequence: CASRRQASYNSPLHF. CDR3 nucleotides: TGTGCCAGCAGAAGACAGGCTTCCTATAATTCACCCCTCCACTTT.

The V gene is TRBV5-4, the J gene TRBJ2-3; possibly TRBD2 for D (5 bases). Trimming cost V 4 bases and J 2 bases, with 17 bases left between them. Germline lookup yields CDR1 SGHNT and CDR2 YYREEE (reference sequence). The CDR3 is made up of 16 amino acids. CDR3 residues: CASSLRTRYNTDTQYF. CDR3 nucleotide sequence: TGTGCCAGCAGCCTTAGGACTCGCTACAACACAGATACGCAGTATTTT.

This sequence joins TRBV23-1 and TRBJ2-7; 10 bases map to TRBD1. TRBV23-1 counts as an open reading frame of uncertain function. The J segment lost 5 bases and the V segment lost 0 bases, leaving 4 bases of the junction unmatched. CDR3 length equals 15 residues. This CDR3 reads CASSQSRDRGHEQYF. In DNA form, the CDR3 reads TGCGCCAGCAGTCAATCCCGGGACAGGGGCCACGAGCAGTACTTC.

V is TRBV5-1 and J is TRBJ1-2, with 7 bases that match TRBD1. The V gene end was trimmed by 4 bases and the J gene end by 6 bases; junction bases not matched to a gene: 6. CDR3 length: 13 residues. Germline-derived CDR1 and CDR2 are SGHRS and YFSETQ. The CDR3 DNA reads TGCGCCAGCAGCACCGGGACAGAAGATGGCTACACCTTC. Translated, it gives CASSTGTEDGYTF.

The J gene is TRBJ1-4, the V gene TRBV19; a weak D match, TRBD1 (5 bases). The V end was cut by 6 bases, the J end by 5 bases, with 13 bases between. This CDR3 is built from 14 residues. Looked up from germline, CDR1 is LNHDA and CDR2 is SQIVND (reference sequence). In DNA, the CDR3 is TGTGCCAGTAGGGATGACAGTCAGAATGAAAAACTGTTTTTT. It is translated as CASRDDSQNEKLFF.

This clone has more than one count but fewer than ten. Other DNA sequences in the sample encode the same CDR3. The CDR3 DNA is TGTGCCTGGGGTGGAGGTGACACTGAAGCTTTCTTT. It translates to CAWGGGDTEAFF. V usage is TRBV30 and J usage is TRBJ1-1, with D uncertain. In germline, CDR1 is GTSNPN, CDR2 SVGIG (reference sequence). Trimming removed 5 bases from V and 3 bases from J, with 10 bases in between. This CDR3 has 12 residues. The full variable domain, rest sourced from reference TRBV30 and TRBJ1-1, is SQTIHQWPATLVQPVGSPLSLECTVEGTSNPNLYWYRQAAGRGLQLLFYSVGIGQISSEVPQNLSASRPQDRQFILSSKKLLLSDSGFYLCAWGGGDTEAFFGQGTRLTVV.

V and J are TRBV5-1 and TRBJ1-1, with D unclear. Deletions cut 4 bases from V and 2 bases from J, with 12 bases between. In germline, CDR1 is SGHRS, CDR2 YFSETQ. The CDR3 has 14 amino acids. This chain's CDR3 is CASSRDGKNTEAFF. The CDR3 region has the DNA TGCGCCAGCAGCCGCGACGGGAAAAACACTGAAGCTTTCTTT.

The genes are TRBV9 and TRBJ2-3, with TRBD1 matching 7 bases. The length of the CDR3 is 15 residues. V lost 2 bases and J lost 5; bases outside the gene matches: 8. Germline V gene lookup returns CDR1 SGDLS and CDR2 YYNGEE. The CDR3 reads CASSVAGGLKDTQYF. CDR3 nucleotide sequence: TGTGCCAGCAGCGTCGCAGGGGGTCTTAAAGATACGCAGTATTTT.

The genes are TRBV7-2 and TRBJ2-3, with D possibly being TRBD2 (5 bases). This CDR3 has 14 amino acids. With 5 bases removed from V and 4 bases from J, the gap between germline ends came to 13 bases. Germline V gene lookup returns CDR1 SGHTA and CDR2 FQGNSA. CDR3 region: CASSSQRHPDTQYF. The CDR3 coding sequence is TGTGCCAGCAGCAGCCAGCGGCACCCAGATACGCAGTATTTT.

V usage is TRBV27 and J usage is TRBJ2-1, with D possibly matching TRBD2 (6 bases). The germline V gene has CDR1 MNHEY and CDR2 SMNVEV (reference sequence). The ends were cut back, 2 bases at V and 9 bases at J, with 14 bases in the middle. There are 14 residues in the CDR3. In DNA, the CDR3 is TGTGCCAGCAGTTTAGGGGGGAAGAGGGGTGAGCAGTTCTTC. Protein: CASSLGGKRGEQFF.

This clone was recorded only once. The chain joins TRBV7-6 to TRBJ2-2, with TRBD2 matching over 8 bases. V shed 6 bases and J 2 bases; nucleotides not matched to a gene: 5. The germline gives CDR1 SGHVS, CDR2 FNYEAQ. The CDR3 contains 15 residues. The DNA for the CDR3 is TGTGCCAGCAGGAACGGGGGGGCCAACACCGGGGAGCTGTTTTTT. It specifies CASRNGGANTGELFF.

Only a few counts were recorded for this clone. The chain links TRBV7-8 to TRBJ1-2; D remains unclear. Germline V CDR1 and CDR2: SGHVS, FQNEAQ. The CDR3 is 15 amino acids. The V end lost 3 bases, the J end lost 8 bases, and 19 bases lay between the germline ends. CDR3 in DNA: TGTGCCAGCAGCTTTACGGAACCCCGGACGGGGGGCTACACCTTC. Its protein is CASSFTEPRTGGYTF.

The chain is built from TRBV2 and TRBJ2-5; 9 positions agree with TRBD1. The CDR3 contains 17 residues. The V segment lost 4 bases and the J segment 1 base; nucleotides outside the gene matches: 10. Germline assignment: CDR1 SNHLY and CDR2 FYNNEI. For the CDR3, the DNA is TGTGCCAGCAGTGGGGGGGGGACAGGGTTTACCCAAGAGACCCAGTACTTC. It encodes CASSGGGTGFTQETQYF.

This chain uses TRBV10-3 with TRBJ2-1; 8 nucleotides line up with TRBD1. CDR1 is ENHRY and CDR2 is SYGVKD in the germline V gene. V shed 10 bases, J shed 9 bases, and the junction held 11 bases outside the gene matches. This CDR3 has 13 amino acids. The CDR3 DNA is TGTGCCAACAGGGGGGCGACATTCGGTGAGCAGTTCTTC. As protein: CANRGATFGEQFF.

The chain has TRBV28 and TRBJ2-7; possible D gene TRBD2, 5 bases. In germline, CDR1 is MDHEN, CDR2 SYDVKM. The length of the CDR3 is 13 residues. The CDR3 DNA reads TGTGCAACCACGGCCTCAGCGGATTACGAGCAGTACTTC. It yields the protein CATTASADYEQYF.

The chain joins TRBV4-1 to TRBJ1-1, with D perhaps TRBD1 (6 bases). The CDR3 extends over 14 amino acids. V was clipped by 0 bases and J by 6 bases, with 11 bases between them. Germline V CDR1 and CDR2: MGHRA, YSYEKL. Here the CDR3 DNA reads TGCGCCAGCAGCCAAGAACTGGGGGCTTCTGAAGCTTTCTTT. It is translated as CASSQELGASEAFF.

The J gene is TRBJ1-1, the V gene TRBV4-1; possible D gene TRBD1, 6 bases. This CDR3 is built from 15 residues. Deletions cut 4 bases from V and 1 base from J, with 13 bases between. Germline CDR1 and CDR2: MGHRA and YSYEKL. The CDR3 DNA sequence: TGCGCCAGCAGCCCCCTCGGGGGGGCGAACACTGAAGCTTTCTTT. This codes for CASSPLGGANTEAFF.

The genes are TRBV7-9 and TRBJ1-5, with D tentatively TRBD1 (5 bases). The germline CDR1 and CDR2 sequences are SEHNR and FQNEAQ (reference sequence). Between the trimmed V and J ends, which lost 4 bases and 1 base, there was a span of 14 bases. CDR3 size: 16 residues. As DNA, the CDR3 is TGTGCCAGCAGCTCCGGGGGGGGTCGCAGCAATCAGCCCCAGCATTTT. Translation: CASSSGGGRSNQPQHF.

This clone was detected a few times. The V call is TRBV5-4, the J call TRBJ1-2; 10 nucleotides align to TRBD1. V lost 4 bases, J lost 6 bases, and 6 bases stayed unmatched. Germline values: CDR1 SGHNT, CDR2 YYREEE (reference sequence). The CDR3 length is 14 residues. The CDR3 loop reads CASSPTGGRDGYTF. The CDR3 bases are TGTGCCAGCAGCCCGACAGGGGGCCGGGATGGCTACACCTTC.

This chain uses TRBV7-2 with TRBJ2-7; 7 bases match TRBD1. After removal of 5 bases from V and 4 bases from J, the junction contained 11 bases not matched to a gene. The CDR3 consists of 15 residues. Germline V CDR1 and CDR2: SGHTA, FQGNSA. The CDR3 DNA sequence: TGTGCCAGCAGCCATGGACAGGCCAACGTTTACGAGCAGTACTTC. It is translated as CASSHGQANVYEQYF.